One and the same sample provided the 7 T cell receptor beta chains below, sequenced in a study of cytomegalovirus exposure and HLA in healthy donors. The study ran its PCR with 60 Vbeta and 13 Jbeta primers. The data were produced by immunoSEQ multiplex PCR, yet TCRdb's version contains in-frame clones alone and is incomplete. This sample has 150,000 to 200,000 clones, with roughly 60% found just once. The source material was PBMCs. The origin of the receptors is a man between 40 and 49 years old in good health and CMV-seronegative.

The chain combines TRBV15 with TRBJ2-5, with 12 bases aligning to TRBD2. V dropped 1 base and J dropped 5; count of bases not matched to a gene: 5. The CDR3 is made up of 16 amino acids. CDR1 LNHNV and CDR2 YYDKDF come from the germline V gene (reference sequence). The CDR3 loop reads CATSRGLAGALETQYF. CDR3 in DNA: TGTGCCACCAGCAGAGGACTAGCGGGGGCGTTGGAGACCCAGTACTTC.

V gene TRBV6-5 combines with J gene TRBJ2-2; weak D call: TRBD1 (5 bases). Trimming took off 6 bases at V and 6 bases at J, with 8 bases between the two ends. The germline V gene has CDR1 MNHEY and CDR2 SVGAGI. The CDR3 spans 12 residues. CDR3 residues: CASSLGPGELFF. Written as DNA, the CDR3 is TGTGCCAGCAGCCTGGGGCCCGGGGAGCTGTTTTTT.

This chain uses TRBV5-6 with TRBJ2-5, with D uncertain. Germline values: CDR1 SGHDT, CDR2 YYEEEE. Trimming removed 0 bases at V and 3 bases at J, with 6 bases between. CDR3 length: 13 residues. The CDR3 bases are TGTGCCAGCAGCTTGGCCCGTAAAGAGACCCAGTACTTC. Protein product: CASSLARKETQYF.

This clone was seen more than once but under ten times. The chain couples TRBV7-8 to TRBJ1-6; no definite D call. Germline CDR1 SGHVS, CDR2 FQNEAQ. V was cut by 6 bases and J by 11 bases, with 14 bases left in between. The CDR3 is made up of 13 amino acids. CDR3 sequence (DNA): TGTGCCAGCAGTTCTCAACTCGAGACACCCCTCCACTTT. It translates to CASSSQLETPLHF. The full variable domain, completed using reference TRBV7-8 and TRBJ1-6, is GAGVSQSPRYKVAKRGQDVALRCDPISGHVSLFWYQQALGQGPEFLTYFQNEAQLDKSGLPSDRFFAERPEGSVSTLKIQRTQQEDSAVYLCASSSQLETPLHFGNGTRLTVT.

The chain employs TRBV5-4 and TRBJ1-6; D may be TRBD1 (6 bases). The V and J ends lost 4 bases and 10 bases respectively, with 15 bases between them. There are 14 residues in the CDR3. Germline V lookup: CDR1 SGHNT, CDR2 YYREEE (reference sequence). The CDR3 region has the DNA TGTGCCAGCAGCATCACAGGGCAAATCTCACCCCTCCACTTT. It is translated as CASSITGQISPLHF. Using reference TRBV5-4 and TRBJ1-6 for the parts outside the CDR3, the full variable domain is ETGVTQSPTHLIKTRGQQVTLRCSSQSGHNTVSWYQQALGQGPQFIFQYYREEENGRGNFPPRFSGLQFPNYSSELNVNALELDDSALYLCASSITGQISPLHFGNGTRLTVT.

A few counts support this clone. CDR3 in DNA: TGTGCCAGCAGCCGTGACAGGAGTCAAGAGACCCAGTACTTC. This encodes CASSRDRSQETQYF. The V and J genes are TRBV7-2 and TRBJ2-5; D might be TRBD1 (6 bases). The CDR3 is 14 amino acids. Germline V gene sequence: CDR1 SGHTA, CDR2 FQGNSA. Trimming took off 5 bases at V and 2 bases at J, with 12 bases between the two ends.

The CDR3 nucleotides read TGTGCCAGTAGTATAAGGGTCGGACTAGCGGCCGCCTACAATGAGCAGTTCTTC. This translates into CASSIRVGLAAAYNEQFF. This chain connects TRBV19 to TRBJ2-1, with 10 bases that match TRBD2. CDR1 and CDR2 (germline): LNHDA, SQIVND (reference sequence). The CDR3 has 18 amino acids. The J segment lost 2 bases and the V segment lost 2 bases, leaving 9 bases of the junction unmatched.